The rows below give T cell receptor beta chains drawn from one sample of a study of shared clonotypes between healthy human individuals. Only in-frame clones appear in the TCRdb table, and some are missing; sequencing was by immunoSEQ multiplex PCR. Among about 120,000 clones listed, about 71% were seen once. Sequencing used memory CD8+ T cells sorted from blood. These receptor sequences come from a woman aged 30 to 39 in good health. The conserved cysteine and the conserved F or W are not part of the CDR3 here.

j_call v_call cdr3_aa
TRBJ2-7 TRBV6-1 ASSEKGLDGGYEQY
TRBJ2-7 TRBV9 ASSGSVGDGPYEQY
TRBJ2-3 TRBV30 AWGGTSGADTQY
TRBJ2-5 TRBV7-2 ASSSWDQRGETQY
TRBJ1-5 TRBV6-6 ASRGVGNQPQH
TRBJ2-3 TRBV29-1 SVRLAVVITDTQY
TRBJ2-1 TRBV6-6 ASSQRGRSHNEQF
TRBJ1-1 TRBV6-6 ASSAGQGDAF
TRBJ1-2 TRBV27 ASIAGYGYT
TRBJ2-3 TRBV27 ASGTGTGGTDTQY
TRBJ2-6 TRBV6-1 ASSEGQGGANVLT
TRBJ2-2 TRBV30 AWKVWGLAGYSGELF
TRBJ2-7 TRBV5-1 ASSLAGHQPYEQY